This T cell receptor (beta chain) was retrieved from a study of blood T cell repertoires in COVID-19 (dated by TCRdb to between 2020 and 2021). With regard to the full study: Collaborator samples came from the United States, Italy and Spain and covered acute and convalescent phases of COVID-19. Subjects who had been exposed to COVID-19, were actively infected with it, or had recovered from it provided the deeply sampled blood TCRbeta repertoires that made up the dataset. Where available, HLA class I and class II types were obtained from metadata supplied by the sample provider rather than from assay-based typing. The prospective study material was composed of cDNA or gDNA derived from T cells, B-cell-depleted T cells, or PBMCs. The samples were drawn from the first 160 participants of the ongoing ImmuneRACE study and from some 1,300 subjects provided by 6 global collaborators. The repertoires were released in a freely available public database meant as a resource for research on the immune response to SARS-CoV-2. A de-identified subject ID, COVID-19 status, age in years and sex were almost always included in the sample metadata. Overall results and qualifications from the work: The quantity of clinical and demographic metadata differed by source and by participant and was supplied without curation.

Points on this clone: Its antigen specificity is not known. One base away there is no much larger clone; base qualities are not given.

Each collaborating institution followed its own protocols to collect whole blood in K2EDTA tubes. For TCRbeta analysis, collaborators shipped samples in one of three forms: frozen whole blood, isolated PBMCs, or DNA extracted from either of those sample types. The immunoSEQ Assay, a bias-controlled multiplex PCR, was used to amplify TCRbeta CDR3 regions from genomic DNA. The authors' pipeline ran thus. Within the assay, amplification of reference gene primers was used to estimate how many nucleated cells each sample contained. To quantify the absolute abundance of each unique TCRbeta CDR3 rearrangement, sequence reads were collapsed and filtered. For each sample, productive Simpson clonality was calculated as the square root of Simpson's diversity index across productive rearrangements. Imported from immuneACCESS, the table was reduced by TCRdb to in-frame sequences with V and J called. These copies leave out some clones; in studies compared against another copy, an unresolved V gene accounts for under half, and the cause of the remainder is not known. That table supplies the V and J calls and clone size; D and trimming were determined from the DNA. The sample table lists 100,000 to 150,000 clones, around 81% of them with a count of one. Under 4.5% of the sample belongs to the ten largest clones.

V is clipped by 5 bases and J by 1 base, and the sequence between their germline boundaries is 9 bases long. In the germline V gene (reference sequence), CDR1 corresponds to LNHDA and CDR2 to SQIVND. The CDR3 numbers 14 residues from cysteine through phenylalanine. CDR3 DNA only is kept here, 42 bases in frame from base 1. The origin of this receptor is a woman aged 45-60 years with acute or convalescent COVID-19. Sequenced input: peripheral blood. The rearrangement combines TRBV19 with TRBJ1-5; matching of 6 bases hints at TRBD1 as the D gene. In nucleotides, the sequence is TGTGCCAGTAGTGTCGACAGGAGCAATCAGCCCCAGCATTTT. It codes for CASSVDRSNQPQHF.